This TCR beta chain is drawn from a study of blood T cell repertoires in COVID-19 (dated by TCRdb to about 2020). Regarding the complete study: The collaborator samples originated in the United States, Italy and Spain and spanned the acute and convalescent phases of COVID-19. Deeply sampled blood TCRbeta repertoires from subjects exposed to, actively infected with, or recovered from COVID-19 were included in the dataset. The repertoires were released in a freely available public database meant as a resource for research on the immune response to SARS-CoV-2. A de-identified subject ID, COVID-19 status, age in years and sex were almost always included in the sample metadata. The prospective study material was composed of cDNA or gDNA derived from T cells, B-cell-depleted T cells, or PBMCs. Where available, HLA class I and class II types were taken from metadata supplied by the sample provider and were not determined by assay-based typing. Samples came from the ongoing ImmuneRACE study (first 160 participants) plus 1,254 subjects from 6 global collaborators. Overall results and qualifications from the work: The amount of clinical and demographic metadata varied by source and participant and was provided uncurated.

TCRbeta CDR3 regions were amplified from genomic DNA using the immunoSEQ Assay, a bias-controlled multiplex PCR. The authors' analysis ran thus. Within the assay, amplification of reference gene primers was used to estimate how many nucleated cells each sample contained. To quantify the absolute abundance of each unique TCRbeta CDR3 rearrangement, sequence reads were collapsed and filtered. Productive Simpson clonality was computed per sample as the square root of Simpson's diversity index over productive rearrangements. TCRdb obtained this table from immuneACCESS and retained in-frame rearrangements with V and J assigned. These tables miss some clones; where compared with another copy, unresolved V genes account for less than half of the shortfall, and the remainder is unexplained. Clone size and the V and J calls come from that table; the DNA yielded D and trimming. In this sample the table shows more than 45,000 clones, around 87% of which occur a single time. The biggest ten clones account for approximately 6.5% of the sample.

Unmatched junction bases come to 8, with V trimmed by 0 bases and J by 0 bases. CDR1 SGDLS and CDR2 YYNGEE are derived from the germline V gene. There are 18 amino acids in the CDR3, from cysteine to phenylalanine inclusive. The entry retains the CDR3 DNA only, 54 bases that are in frame from base 1. One collaborating source in Seattle enrolled patients while the patients were actively infected and followed the patients over time throughout the course of disease. The collaborating institutions used their own protocols to collect whole blood in K2EDTA tubes. Collaborator samples were shipped for TCRbeta analysis as frozen whole blood, isolated PBMCs, or DNA extracted from either sample type. A word on this clone: No antigen is known for it. No base quality values were provided; no much bigger clone lies one nucleotide off.

The chain uses TRBV9 and TRBJ1-1; 10 junctional bases match TRBD1. This receptor was taken from a woman aged 55-75 years with COVID-19, enrolled during active disease. Sequencing was performed on peripheral blood. The CDR3 sequence is CASSVDGGTGAMNTEAFF. The DNA sequence is as follows: TGTGCCAGCAGCGTAGATGGTGGGACAGGGGCTATGAACACTGAAGCTTTCTTT. Supplemented by the reference TRBV9 and TRBJ1-1 proteins around the CDR3, the complete variable domain is DSGVTQTPKHLITATGQRVTLRCSPRSGDLSVYWYQQSLDQGLQFLIQYYNGEERAKGNILERFSAQQFPDLHSELNLSSLELGDSALYFCASSVDGGTGAMNTEAFFGQGTRLTVV.